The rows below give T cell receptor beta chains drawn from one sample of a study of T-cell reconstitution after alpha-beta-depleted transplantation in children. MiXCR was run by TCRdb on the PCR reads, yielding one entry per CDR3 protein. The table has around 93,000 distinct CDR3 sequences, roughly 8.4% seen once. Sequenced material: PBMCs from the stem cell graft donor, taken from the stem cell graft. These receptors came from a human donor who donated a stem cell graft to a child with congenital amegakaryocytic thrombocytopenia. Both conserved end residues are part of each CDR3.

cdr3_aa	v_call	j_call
CASSQRQDGYTF	TRBV28	TRBJ1-2
CATSDSSGGEYNEQFF	TRBV24-1	TRBJ2-1
CASSQALPGDGGNEQFF	TRBV4-3	TRBJ2-1
CAWTAATEAFF	TRBV30	TRBJ1-1
CSPADFSTDTQYF	TRBV20-1	TRBJ2-3
CASGLAAYNEQFF	TRBV6-1	TRBJ2-1
CASSLGAPGYATEAFF	TRBV7-3	TRBJ1-1
CASSLTGGYSNQPQHF	TRBV12-3/TRBV12-4	TRBJ1-5
CASSLVSFQADGYTF	TRBV7-2	TRBJ1-2
CASSLSLAGVVGHNEQFF	TRBV5-1	TRBJ2-1
CSARDDTQYF	TRBV20-1	TRBJ2-3
CASSSDFYSGNTIYF	TRBV7-2	TRBJ1-3
CASSLFARNDGYTF	TRBV7-9	TRBJ1-2
CASSVGILASYNEQFF	TRBV5-5	TRBJ2-1
CASRWGASTDTQYF	TRBV12-3/TRBV12-4	TRBJ2-3
CSARSGSGSSDTQYF	TRBV20-1	TRBJ2-3
CASSRAEDSNQPQHF	TRBV12-3/TRBV12-4	TRBJ1-5
CASSPGGTQETQYF	TRBV7-6	TRBJ2-5
CATSDGLAGGHEQFF	TRBV24-1	TRBJ2-1
CASSFRQGTDTQYF	TRBV7-3	TRBJ2-3
CASSLSWASVSYEQYF	TRBV27	TRBJ2-7
CASKGGQGATGELFF	TRBV6-5	TRBJ2-2
CASSPLIQETQYF	TRBV28	TRBJ2-5
CASSFVDRGLDGELFF	TRBV28	TRBJ2-2
CASSTRDGPGLKTGNF	TRBV3-1	TRBJ2-5
CASSLWQTYEQYF	TRBV7-2	TRBJ2-7
CASSKVGFQPQHF	TRBV3-1	TRBJ1-5
CASSGLPGTSYEQYF	TRBV7-2	TRBJ2-7
CSADTGTMNYGYTF	TRBV20-1	TRBJ1-2
CASSQDPIRGNYGYTF	TRBV4-3	TRBJ1-2
CASSLASGRYGYTF	TRBV5-1	TRBJ1-2
CASSFTETQYF	TRBV5-6	TRBJ2-5